This T cell receptor (beta chain) was found in a study of blood T cell repertoires in COVID-19. About the research overall: Samples representing acute and convalescent COVID-19 were sourced from the United States, Italy and Spain. The analysed material was cDNA or gDNA that came from T cells, B-cell-depleted T cells, or PBMCs.

As handled by the study authors: Reference gene primer amplification gave nucleated cell count estimates. Some clones are missing from TCRdb's copy, which holds only in-frame ones; the method was immunoSEQ multiplex PCR. V and J calls and clone size are copied from that table; D and trimming were computed from the DNA. The data hold over 55,000 clones, with about 93% observed a single time. Germline CDR1 is MNHEY and CDR2 is SVGEGT. This CDR3 spans 16 amino acids. Trimming stripped 4 bases from V and 2 bases from J, with 16 bases between. The sample taken for sequencing was peripheral blood. The rearrangement uses TRBV6-2 or TRBV6-3 and TRBJ2-3; D possibly corresponds to TRBD1 (6 bases). The source is a human donor in a cohort sampled during active COVID-19. The CDR3 loop reads CASSSSTGPSTDTQYF. The DNA for the CDR3 is TGTGCCAGCAGTTCGAGTACAGGGCCCTCCACAGATACGCAGTATTTT.